These T cell receptor beta chains were read from a single sample in a study of early T cells in non-severe SARS-CoV-2 infection. In TCRdb, the 5' RACE reads were re-called with MiXCR into one record per CDR3 protein. The profile covers under 25,000 distinct CDR3 sequences, with around 4.2% appearing a single time and roughly 7% taken by the ten largest. The sequencing input was whole blood. All receptors come from an adult who was a healthcare worker with PCR-confirmed SARS-CoV-2 infection or an uninfected control (not recorded which). Both conserved end residues are part of each CDR3.

TRBV29-1	TRBJ1-1	CSVGLSAGEAFF
TRBV7-2	TRBJ1-6	CASSYSGQGGSPLHF
TRBV12-5	TRBJ2-2	CASGQNRGSGGELFF
TRBV5-1	TRBJ2-3	CASSLAVGSSTQYF
TRBV5-4	TRBJ2-5	CASSLGAGYETQYF
TRBV6-6	TRBJ2-3	CASSSWASNKADTQYF
TRBV11-2	TRBJ1-2	CASSLPPEGYYGYTF
TRBV9	TRBJ2-3	CASSVDLDTQYF
TRBV5-1	TRBJ1-1	CASSAQQNTEAFF
TRBV10-3	TRBJ1-1	CAINNRDSGNTEAFF
TRBV12-3/TRBV12-4	TRBJ2-3	CASSNDGAKYF